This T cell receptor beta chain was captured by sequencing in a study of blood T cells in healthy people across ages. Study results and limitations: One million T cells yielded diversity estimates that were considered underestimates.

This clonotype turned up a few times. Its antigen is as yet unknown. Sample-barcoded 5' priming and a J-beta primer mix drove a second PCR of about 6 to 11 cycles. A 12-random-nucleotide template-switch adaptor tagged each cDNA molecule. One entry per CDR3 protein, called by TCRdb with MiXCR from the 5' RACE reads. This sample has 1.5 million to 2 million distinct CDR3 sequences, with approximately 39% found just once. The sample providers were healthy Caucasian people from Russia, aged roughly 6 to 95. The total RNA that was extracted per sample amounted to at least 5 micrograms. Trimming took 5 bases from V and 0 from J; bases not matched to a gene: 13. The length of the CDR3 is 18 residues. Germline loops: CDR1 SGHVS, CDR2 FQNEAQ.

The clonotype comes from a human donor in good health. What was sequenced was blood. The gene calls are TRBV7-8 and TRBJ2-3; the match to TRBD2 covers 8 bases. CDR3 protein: CASSLPGGVGRSTDTQYF. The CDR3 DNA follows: TGTGCCAGCAGCCTCCCGGGGGGGGTCGGGCGGAGCACAGATACGCAGTATTTT.